This is a list of T cell receptor beta chains from one sample in a study of shared clonotypes between healthy human individuals. Here immunoSEQ multiplex PCR was the method, and the copy in TCRdb shows in-frame clones only, minus some. The profile shows some 2.1 million clones, roughly 94% of them singletons. The sequenced sample was naive CD8+ T cells sorted from blood. The receptor set was obtained from a man aged 18 to 30 in good health. The CDR3 runs from the conserved cysteine through the conserved F or W. Each record gives: D gene, V gene, clone size, J gene, CDR3 protein, CDR3 DNA. D genes are given only for firm matches. The size entry is marked missing in some rows and otherwise reads once, few, many or a size class.

>TRBD1|TRBV5-6|-|TRBJ1-6
CASRAETGRNNSPLHF
TGTGCCAGCAGGGCCGAGACAGGGAGGAATAATTCACCCCTCCACTTT
>-|TRBV4-2|-|TRBJ1-3
CASTQYFIDSGNTIYF
TGTGCCAGCACCCAATACTTCATTGATTCTGGAAACACCATATATTTT
>-|TRBV25-1|-|TRBJ2-7
CASSESGGGYEQYF
TGTGCCAGCAGTGAATCTGGAGGGGGCTACGAGCAGTACTTC
>-|TRBV19|-|TRBJ1-1
CASSNLGQGHTEAFF
TGTGCCAGTAGTAATCTCGGGCAAGGCCACACTGAAGCTTTCTTT
>-|TRBV21-1|-|TRBJ2-1
CASSTTSGRDGEQFF
TGTGCCAGCAGCACGACTAGCGGGAGGGATGGTGAGCAGTTCTTC
>TRBD1|TRBV13|-|TRBJ1-1
CASSLRGQGVGEAFF
TGTGCCAGCAGCTTAAGGGGACAGGGGGTCGGTGAAGCTTTCTTT
>TRBD1|TRBV27|-|TRBJ2-2
CASGVGTENTGELFF
TGTGCCAGTGGGGTAGGGACAGAGAACACCGGGGAGCTGTTTTTT
>TRBD1|TRBV13|-|TRBJ2-4
CASSQGDLAKNIQYF
TGTGCCAGCAGCCAGGGGGATCTAGCCAAAAACATTCAGTACTTC
>TRBD2|TRBV10-3|-|TRBJ2-7
CAARDYSYEQYF
TGTGCCGCCCGGGACTACTCCTACGAGCAGTACTTC
>-|TRBV14|-|TRBJ2-7
CASSPLSSYEQYF
TGTGCCAGCAGCCCTCTGAGCTCCTACGAGCAGTACTTC
>TRBD1|TRBV11-3|-|TRBJ1-2
CASSLDNFGTAYYGYTF
TGTGCCAGCAGCTTAGATAATTTTGGGACAGCTTACTATGGCTACACCTTC
>-|TRBV6-5|-|TRBJ2-7
CASSYRFNSYEQYF
TGTGCCAGCAGTTACAGGTTCAACTCCTACGAGCAGTACTTC
>TRBD1|TRBV27|-|TRBJ2-6
CASSYSGTGKTLTGANVLTF
TGTGCCAGCAGTTATTCCGGGACAGGAAAAACGTTGACTGGGGCCAACGTCCTGACTTTC
>-|TRBV6-1|-|TRBJ2-2
CASSEALPGQNTGELFF
TGTGCCAGCAGTGAAGCGCTTCCGGGACAGAACACCGGGGAGCTGTTTTTT
>-|TRBV13|-|TRBJ2-2
CASSFGAAGELFF
TGTGCCAGCAGCTTCGGGGCGGCCGGGGAGCTGTTTTTT
>-|TRBV4-1|-|TRBJ2-7
CASSQGARPGYEQYF
TGCGCCAGCAGCCAAGGGGCCCGTCCGGGGTACGAGCAGTACTTC
>-|TRBV9|few|TRBJ2-2
CASSVGSTGELFF
TGTGCCAGCAGCGTAGGGAGCACCGGGGAGCTGTTTTTT
>-|TRBV6-5|-|TRBJ1-4
CASTQRGSNEKLFF
TGTGCCAGCACCCAAAGGGGTAGTAATGAAAAACTGTTTTTT
>-|TRBV7-2|-|TRBJ2-7
CASSYRAPYEQYF
TGTGCCAGCAGCTACCGGGCCCCCTACGAGCAGTACTTC
>-|TRBV28|once|TRBJ2-2
CASSFPGSVSTGELFF
TGTGCCAGCAGTTTCCCCGGGTCCGTGAGCACCGGGGAGCTGTTTTTT
>-|TRBV30|-|TRBJ2-7
CAWSESFGYEQYF
TGTGCCTGGAGTGAGTCTTTCGGCTACGAGCAGTACTTC
>TRBD2|TRBV27|-|TRBJ2-7
CASRPGEGYEQYF
TGTGCCAGCAGACCGGGGGAGGGGTACGAGCAGTACTTC
>TRBD1|TRBV14|-|TRBJ2-5
CASSQGTGRLETQYF
TGTGCCAGCAGCCAAGGGACAGGGAGGTTGGAGACCCAGTACTTC
>TRBD2|TRBV2|-|TRBJ2-1
CASTGLASPYNEQFF
TGTGCCAGCACGGGACTAGCGTCACCCTACAATGAGCAGTTCTTC
>-|TRBV30|-|TRBJ2-5
CAWSAGGETQYF
TGTGCCTGGAGCGCCGGGGGAGAGACCCAGTACTTC
>-|TRBV11-2|-|TRBJ1-2
CASSSGAVDYTF
TGTGCCAGCAGCTCAGGGGCGGTGGACTACACCTTC
>TRBD1|TRBV29-1|-|TRBJ1-2
CSVSIDRGYGYTF
TGCAGCGTCTCGATCGACAGGGGTTATGGCTACACCTTC
>TRBD2|TRBV29-1|-|TRBJ2-1
CSVEDLTSGGNEQFF
TGCAGCGTTGAAGATTTGACTAGCGGGGGGAATGAGCAGTTCTTC
>-|TRBV2|-|TRBJ1-6
CASSDTYGNSPLHF
TGTGCCAGCAGTGACACCTATGGTAATTCACCCCTCCACTTT
>-|TRBV7-2|-|TRBJ2-7
CASSLGGTSSYEQYF
TGTGCCAGCAGCTTAGGAGGGACCAGCTCCTACGAGCAGTACTTC
>-|TRBV15|-|TRBJ2-1
CATSPGNEQFF
TGTGCCACCAGCCCGGGAAATGAGCAGTTCTTC
>TRBD1|TRBV30|-|TRBJ1-2
CAWRGTGVFWGYTF
TGTGCCTGGAGGGGGACAGGAGTGTTTTGGGGCTACACCTTC